Listed here are 6 T cell receptor beta chains from one sample, sequenced in a study of beta chain features in type 1 diabetes. Study findings and constraints: Type 1 diabetes patients had TCRB CDR3s that were shorter (moderately but significantly so) in all four CD4+ subsets.

As every portion of the isolated RNA was reverse transcribed, the sequencing read expressed TCRB transcripts. The table came from immunoSEQ multiplex PCR; TCRdb's copy has only in-frame clones and leaves some out. Of 630,000 or so clones in the sample, more than 13% are singletons; the top ten hold approximately 0.039%. No cognate antigen is known for these TCRs. Material: naive CD4+ T cells from blood. These receptor sequences come from a man aged 18-30 years with type 1 diabetes.

This clone was seen a handful of times. This chain connects TRBV5-1 to TRBJ2-7; 8 bases line up with TRBD1. V lost 1 base, J lost 6 bases, and 12 bases stayed unmatched. Per the germline V gene, CDR1 is SGHRS and CDR2 is YFSETQ. The CDR3 loop spans 16 amino acids. The CDR3 DNA reads TGCGCCAGCAGCTTGCCAGGGGGCGCAGGGGTCTCCGAGCAGTACTTC. Amino acid sequence: CASSLPGGAGVSEQYF.

V is TRBV5-4 and J is TRBJ2-5; 11 bases are shared with TRBD2. This CDR3 is built from 15 residues. The germline CDR1 and CDR2 sequences are SGHNT and YYREEE (reference sequence). With V trimmed by 0 bases and J by 9 bases, 7 bases remained unmatched. The CDR3 region has the DNA TGTGCCAGCAGCTTGGGACTAGCGGGGCCGGAGGCCCAGTACTTC. It codes for CASSLGLAGPEAQYF.

This clone occurred a few times. V gene TRBV29-1 combines with J gene TRBJ2-1, with 10 bases aligning to TRBD2. The V segment lost 4 bases and the J segment 7 bases; nucleotides outside the gene matches: 7. Germline CDR1 is SQVTM and CDR2 is ANQGSEA. The CDR3 loop spans 14 amino acids. CDR3: CSVGLAGGGNEQFF. The CDR3 DNA follows: TGCAGCGTTGGTTTAGCGGGAGGCGGGAATGAGCAGTTCTTC.

In this sample, this clone turned up a few times. V gene TRBV5-1 combines with J gene TRBJ2-7; TRBD1 might be the D (6 bases). Germline V gives CDR1 SGHRS, CDR2 YFSETQ. This CDR3 has 14 residues. V was clipped by 5 bases and J by 4 bases, with 16 bases between them. The CDR3 bases are TGCGCCAGCAGGGCCGGACAGATACGATACGAGCAGTACTTC. Its protein is CASRAGQIRYEQYF.

The chain employs TRBV19 and TRBJ2-1; TRBD2 matches 8 bases. Trimming took 3 bases from V and 2 from J; bases not matched to a gene: 3. Germline V gene lookup returns CDR1 LNHDA and CDR2 SQIVND (reference sequence). The CDR3 length is 15 residues. The CDR3 loop is CASSMSGGAYNEQFF. CDR3 in DNA: TGTGCCAGTAGTATGTCGGGGGGGGCCTACAATGAGCAGTTCTTC. Supplemented by reference TRBV19 and TRBJ2-1, the full variable domain reads DGGITQSPKYLFRKEGQNVTLSCEQNLNHDAMYWYRQDPGQGLRLIYYSQIVNDFQKGDIAEGYSVSREKKESFPLTVTSAQKNPTAFYLCASSMSGGAYNEQFFGPGTRLTVL.

The CDR3 loop reads CSATGSPNTEAFF. The CDR3 DNA sequence: TGCAGCGCCACCGGCAGCCCAAACACTGAAGCTTTCTTT. The chain has TRBV29-1 and TRBJ1-1, with D hard to call. This CDR3 spans 13 amino acids. Trimming removed 7 bases at V and 2 bases at J, with 14 bases between. Germline V CDR1 and CDR2: SQVTM, ANQGSEA.